This T cell receptor beta chain was profiled in a study of beta chain features in type 1 diabetes. Study conclusions and caveats: Patients with type 1 diabetes carried fewer insertions and had more deletions at their VDJ junctions. Whether HLA type affects TCRB rearrangement stayed undetermined in the present work.

Every isolated RNA sample was fully reverse transcribed, so sequencing captured expressed TCRB transcripts. Assay: immunoSEQ multiplex PCR; the TCRdb copy retains only in-frame clones and omits some. The table shows around 290,000 clones, with about 8.5% occurring only once. As for this clone: Its antigen is currently unknown.

Deletions cut 1 base from V and 4 bases from J, with 10 bases between. The CDR3 spans 14 residues. CDR1 SGHVS and CDR2 FNYEAQ come from the germline V gene. Sequencing input: central memory CD4+ T cells from blood. The clonotype was recovered from a woman aged 18-35 years in good health. This chain connects TRBV7-6 to TRBJ2-5; D gene uncertain. The CDR3 protein is CASSLVPVGETQYF. CDR3 DNA sequence: TGTGCCAGCAGCTTAGTCCCAGTAGGAGAGACCCAGTACTTC.